These T cell receptor beta chains were read from a single sample in a study of T cell responses to AZD1222 COVID-19 vaccine. Clones were read by immunoSEQ multiplex PCR, and TCRdb kept only the in-frame ones, dropping some. There are over 95,000 clones in the sample; about 87% occur only once, and around 6% lies in the top ten. The material was peripheral blood, obtained 28 days after the second AZD1222 dose. These receptors originate from an adult who received the AZD1222 COVID-19 vaccine. The CDR3 runs from the conserved cysteine through the conserved F or W. Each record gives: D gene, V gene, J gene, clone size, CDR3 DNA, CDR3 protein. D genes are given only for firm matches. Clone size is not always given. Where it is, it says once, few, many or a class for expanded clones.

-	TRBV21-1	TRBJ1-6	-	TGTGCCAGCAGTAATTCACCCCTCCACTTT	CASSNSPLHF
TRBD1	TRBV7-2	TRBJ1-1	-	TGTGCCAGCAGCTCGACAGGGGTGGGTGAAGCTTTCTTT	CASSSTGVGEAFF
TRBD1	TRBV7-6	TRBJ1-3	-	TGTGCCAGCAGCTTAGCAGGGGGCGCGGGAGGAAACACCATATATTTT	CASSLAGGAGGNTIYF
TRBD1	TRBV7-2	TRBJ1-6	-	TGTGCCAGCAGCCCGAGGGACAGGGTAAATGGTAATTCACCCCTCCACTTT	CASSPRDRVNGNSPLHF
TRBD2	TRBV3-1/TRBV3-2	TRBJ2-7	-	TGTGCCAGCAGCCAGGAGAGCGGGACGCCGAAGTTC	CASSQESGTPKF
-	TRBV9	TRBJ2-3	-	TGTGCCAGCAGCTCTGGGGTGGGACTTACCTACACAGATACGCAGTATTTT	CASSSGVGLTYTDTQYF
TRBD1	TRBV6-2/TRBV6-3	TRBJ2-5	-	TGTGCCAGCAGTTACTCGCTGCTTGGGACAGGGGATGAAGAGACCCAGTACTTC	CASSYSLLGTGDEETQYF
-	TRBV5-1	TRBJ2-1	-	TGCGCCAGCCGGGTGGACAATGAGCAGTTCTTC	CASRVDNEQFF
TRBD1	TRBV6-1	TRBJ1-2	few	TGTGCCAGCAGTGAACTCACGGGACAGTCCTATGGCTACACCTTC	CASSELTGQSYGYTF
TRBD2	TRBV4-1	TRBJ2-3	-	TGCGCCAGCAGCCAGCCGGGACTAGCGGGGGGAGATACGCAGTATTTT	CASSQPGLAGGDTQYF
-	TRBV29-1	TRBJ2-7	-	TGCAGCGCCGGACAGAACTCCTACGAGCAGTACTTC	CSAGQNSYEQYF
-	TRBV7-8	TRBJ1-2	-	TGTGCCAGCAGCTTAGTCTTGGGGTCTGGCTACACCTTC	CASSLVLGSGYTF
-	TRBV15	TRBJ2-7	once	TGTGCCACCAGCAGAGATTTTGCCGGCTCCTACGAGCAGTACTTC	CATSRDFAGSYEQYF
TRBD1	TRBV7-9	TRBJ2-1	-	TGTGCCAGCAGCCCAGGGACAGGGGATGAGCAGTTCTTC	CASSPGTGDEQFF
-	TRBV3-1/TRBV3-2	TRBJ1-2	-	TGTGCCAGCAGCCCTACTGGCAAGGCAGGAGGAGGCTACACCTTC	CASSPTGKAGGGYTF
-	TRBV12-3/TRBV12-4	TRBJ1-4	-	TGTGCCAGCAGTTGGGATGTGAATGAAAAACTGTTTTTT	CASSWDVNEKLFF
-	TRBV11-1	TRBJ2-2	once	TGTGCCAGCAGCTCCCAGAACACCGGGGAGCTGTTTTTT	CASSSQNTGELFF
-	TRBV19	TRBJ1-1	-	TGTGCCAGTAGTATTGACGGCAGGGGTATGAACACTGAAGCTTTCTTT	CASSIDGRGMNTEAFF
TRBD1	TRBV7-2	TRBJ2-3	-	TGTGCCAGCAACAGACAGGGGGCAGTCACAGATACGCAGTATTTT	CASNRQGAVTDTQYF
-	TRBV18	TRBJ2-2	-	TGTGCCAGCTCACCCTTAGGCGGGGCCACCGGGGAGCTGTTTTTT	CASSPLGGATGELFF
-	TRBV11-3	TRBJ2-3	-	TGTGCCAGCAGCTTAGAGGCGGGGAACACAGATACGCAGTATTTT	CASSLEAGNTDTQYF
-	TRBV9	TRBJ2-1	-	TGTGCCAGCAGCGTAGATGGCGGGACGGTTTACAATGAGCAGTTCTTC	CASSVDGGTVYNEQFF
TRBD1	TRBV5-6	TRBJ1-1	-	TGTGCCAGCAGCTTCGGGACAGGGGGCGGCACTGAAGCTTTCTTT	CASSFGTGGGTEAFF
TRBD1	TRBV28	TRBJ1-2	-	TGTGCCAGCACCCGGACAGGGGGCAGCGGCTATGGCTACACCTTC	CASTRTGGSGYGYTF
TRBD1	TRBV29-1	TRBJ2-7	-	TGCAGCGTTGAAGCCGGGACAGGGATCGAGCAGTACTTC	CSVEAGTGIEQYF
-	TRBV7-9	TRBJ1-4	-	TGTGCCAGCAGTTACGGGACAAAAATCGAAAAACTGTTTTTT	CASSYGTKIEKLFF
TRBD1	TRBV7-2	TRBJ1-1	-	TGTGCCAGCAGCTTAGCCGGGGCGGGACAGGGAAGAGCTTTCTTT	CASSLAGAGQGRAFF
TRBD2	TRBV5-1	TRBJ2-1	-	TGCGCCCGCAGACGAGGGGCGGGGGGGCTGAGTGAGCAGTTCTTC	CARRRGAGGLSEQFF
-	TRBV7-2	TRBJ1-5	-	TGTGCCAGCAGCTTCGGGACCCAGCAGCCCCAGCATTTT	CASSFGTQQPQHF
-	TRBV11-2	TRBJ2-1	-	TGTGCCAGCAGCTTATCTAGTCAGGGCTACAATGAGCAGTTCTTC	CASSLSSQGYNEQFF
TRBD1	TRBV6-2/TRBV6-3	TRBJ1-2	-	TGTGCCAGCAGTACCCCGGGACAGGGAGGCCGTCACTATGGCTACACCTTC	CASSTPGQGGRHYGYTF
-	TRBV7-9	TRBJ2-1	-	TGTGCCAGCAGCTTTAACGGGGGTTCTGAGCAGTTCTTC	CASSFNGGSEQFF
-	TRBV5-1	TRBJ1-1	-	TGCGCCAGCAGCCAACCAGGGGTAGTAGCTGAAGCTTTCTTT	CASSQPGVVAEAFF
TRBD1	TRBV14	TRBJ2-3	-	TGTGCCAGCAGCCTATTACACGCGGTGACAGGGGTAGATACGCAGTATTTT	CASSLLHAVTGVDTQYF
-	TRBV6-5	TRBJ1-6	-	TGTGCCAGCAGGCCACAGCTACCGAATTCACCCCTCCACTTT	CASRPQLPNSPLHF
-	TRBV2	TRBJ2-5	once	TGTGCCACCACCTCAGGGGTCCAAGAGACCCAGTACTTC	CATTSGVQETQYF